What follows are 27 T cell receptor beta chains derived from one specimen sequenced in a study of blood T cell repertoires in COVID-19. The data were produced by immunoSEQ multiplex PCR, yet TCRdb's version contains in-frame clones alone and is incomplete. Among tens of thousands of clones, 75% to 95% were seen once, and the ten largest hold about 2.5%. Sample: peripheral blood. These receptors were obtained from a human donor with active COVID-19. The donor label of this sample is uncertain.

The chain employs TRBV9 and TRBJ1-4; 7 positions match TRBD1. J was trimmed by 1 base and V by 3 bases; bases with no gene match: 3. The CDR3 loop spans 15 amino acids. CDR1 and CDR2 (germline): SGDLS, YYNGEE. The CDR3 DNA sequence: TGTGCCAGCAGCGACGACAGGGAAACTAATGAAAAACTGTTTTTT. Amino acids: CASSDDRETNEKLFF.

The chain couples TRBV19 to TRBJ2-5; 11 bases fit TRBD2. CDR1 is LNHDA, CDR2 SQIVND, per germline (reference sequence). The junction had 0 bases not matched to a gene; V was cut back by 1 base and J by 2 bases. This CDR3 spans 15 amino acids. The CDR3 DNA follows: TGTGCCAGTAGTATAGTAGCGGGGGGGCAAGAGACCCAGTACTTC. Amino acids: CASSIVAGGQETQYF.

This chain connects TRBV19 to TRBJ2-3; D remains ambiguous. This CDR3 region has 15 residues. V shed 3 bases and J shed 0 bases, with 10 bases lying between them. CDR1 is LNHDA and CDR2 is SQIVND in the germline V gene (reference sequence). The CDR3: CASSMTGYSTDTQYF. The CDR3 DNA reads TGTGCCAGTAGTATGACTGGTTATAGCACAGATACGCAGTATTTT.

The chain combines TRBV7-2 with TRBJ1-4, with TRBD1 matching over 7 bases. Unmatched junction bases numbered 6, after V lost 5 bases and J lost 3 bases. The CDR3 length is 15 residues. CDR1 and CDR2 from the germline V gene are SGHTA and FQGNSA. The CDR3 bases are TGTGCCAGCAGCCTAGGGGGCAGCCCTAATGAAAAACTGTTTTTT. It yields the protein CASSLGGSPNEKLFF. The variable domain in full, completed from reference TRBV7-2 and TRBJ1-4, reads GAGVSQSPSNKVTEKGKDVELRCDPISGHTALYWYRQSLGQGLEFLIYFQGNSAPDKSGLPSDRFSAERTGGSVSTLTIQRTQQEDSAVYLCASSLGGSPNEKLFFGSGTQLSVL.

The rearrangement links TRBV18 to TRBJ1-3; unclear D gene. With 4 bases removed from V and 4 bases from J, the gap between germline ends came to 14 bases. This CDR3 has 15 residues. Germline CDR1 reads KGHSH; CDR2 reads LQKENI. This CDR3 is CASSLQTETGNTIYF. The CDR3 nucleotides read TGTGCCAGCTCACTTCAAACAGAAACAGGAAACACCATATATTTT.

This clone was seen a single time. The rearrangement links TRBV2 to TRBJ1-2; D unresolved. The CDR3 spans 14 residues. The V end was cut by 2 bases, the J end by 5 bases, with 12 bases between. Germline V CDR1 and CDR2: SNHLY, FYNNEI. CDR3 region: CASSELTLAYGYTF. The CDR3 DNA reads as TGTGCCAGCAGTGAACTAACACTAGCTTATGGCTACACCTTC.

The chain is built from TRBV19 and TRBJ1-1; perhaps TRBD1 as D (6 bases). CDR1 LNHDA and CDR2 SQIVND come from the germline V gene (reference sequence). V was cut by 5 bases and J by 2 bases, with 12 bases left in between. The CDR3 loop spans 14 amino acids. The CDR3 region has the DNA TGTGCCAGTAGTCAACAGGGTCTAAACACTGAAGCTTTCTTT. As protein: CASSQQGLNTEAFF.

A few counts support this clone. The chain is built from TRBV27 and TRBJ2-1, with 9 bases that match TRBD2. The CDR3 totals 14 residues. Looked up from germline, CDR1 is MNHEY and CDR2 is SMNVEV (reference sequence). V gave up 2 bases and J gave up 8 bases; unmatched junction bases: 4. CDR3 residues: CASSLMRGGDEQFF. In DNA, the CDR3 is TGTGCCAGCAGTTTAATGCGGGGGGGGGATGAGCAGTTCTTC.

This clone showed up just once. This chain connects TRBV28 to TRBJ2-7; D is perhaps TRBD2 (7 bases). Germline CDR1 reads MDHEN; CDR2 reads SYDVKM. Between the trimmed V and J ends, which lost 6 bases and 4 bases, there was a span of 19 bases. The CDR3 extends over 15 amino acids. This CDR3 is CASSISGGPLYEQYF. For the CDR3, the DNA is TGTGCCAGCAGCATCTCCGGGGGGCCTTTATACGAGCAGTACTTC. Full variable domain (outside the CDR3, taken from reference TRBV28 and TRBJ2-7): DVKVTQSSRYLVKRTGEKVFLECVQDMDHENMFWYRQDPGLGLRLIYFSYDVKMKEKGDIPEGYSVSREKKERFSLILESASTNQTSMYLCASSISGGPLYEQYFGPGTRLTVT.

The chain couples TRBV21-1 to TRBJ2-5; the D call TRBD1 from the table was never checked on the DNA. TRBV21-1 is tagged as a pseudogene. This CDR3 spans 15 amino acids. DNA of the CDR3: TGTGCCAGCAGCAAAGACAGGGGGGGGAAAGAGACCCAGTACTTC. It translates to CASSKDRGGKETQYF.

This chain connects TRBV11-2 to TRBJ1-2; the match to TRBD1 covers 10 bases. Germline trimming cut 6 bases from V and 8 bases from J; bases unmatched to any gene: 18. CDR1 is SGHAT, CDR2 FQNNGV, per germline. CDR3 length equals 17 residues. CDR3 nucleotide sequence: TGTGCCAGCAGACCAGGACAGGGGGATTTTTTATTTCAGGGCTACACCTTC. Translation: CASRPGQGDFLFQGYTF. The whole variable domain, filled in from reference TRBV11-2 and TRBJ1-2, reads EAGVAQSPRYKIIEKRQSVAFWCNPISGHATLYWYQQILGQGPKLLIQFQNNGVVDDSQLPKDRFSAERLKGVDSTLKIQPAKLEDSAVYLCASRPGQGDFLFQGYTFGSGTRLTVV.

The chain carries TRBV6-5 and TRBJ2-3, with TRBD2 matching 11 bases. This CDR3 is built from 15 residues. Germline values: CDR1 MNHEY, CDR2 SVGAGI. J was trimmed by 0 bases and V by 6 bases; bases with no gene match: 2. The CDR3, as DNA: TGTGCCAGCAGGAGACTAGCGGGGAGCACAGATACGCAGTATTTT. The encoded protein is CASRRLAGSTDTQYF.

The V gene is TRBV28, the J gene TRBJ1-3; 7 positions match TRBD1. The V gene end was trimmed by 7 bases and the J gene end by 4 bases; junction bases not matched to a gene: 13. This CDR3 contains 16 residues. Germline-derived CDR1 and CDR2 are MDHEN and SYDVKM. For the CDR3, the DNA is TGTGCCAGCACCATTACCGAACAGGGGAACGGAAACACCATATATTTT. Translating it yields CASTITEQGNGNTIYF.

The CDR3 here is CASSLGGGGAFF. CDR3 sequence (DNA): TGTGCCAGCAGCTTGGGAGGCGGGGGCGCTTTCTTT. The chain couples TRBV7-2 to TRBJ1-1, with D tentatively TRBD1 (6 bases). V lost 3 bases to trimming and J lost 11 bases, with 13 bases between them. Germline CDR1 is SGHTA and CDR2 is FQGNSA. The CDR3 loop spans 12 amino acids.

The CDR3: CASSSGTGAANQPQHF. The DNA of the CDR3 is TGTGCCAGCAGCTCCGGGACAGGGGCCGCGAATCAGCCCCAGCATTTT. The chain uses TRBV5-8 and TRBJ1-5; TRBD1 agrees at 10 bases. The V gene end was trimmed by 3 bases and the J gene end by 4 bases; junction bases not matched to a gene: 7. The germline CDR1 and CDR2 sequences are SGHTS and YDEGEE. The CDR3 runs 16 residues. Drawing the rest from reference TRBV5-8 and TRBJ1-5, the complete variable domain is EAGVTQSPTHLIKTRGQQATLRCSPISGHTSVYWYQQALGLGLQFLLWYDEGEERNRGNFPPRFSGRQFPNYSSELNVNALELEDSALYLCASSSGTGAANQPQHFGDGTRLSIL.

In this sample, this clone turned up once. The gene calls are TRBV4-1 and TRBJ1-1; 7 nucleotides line up with TRBD1. The CDR3 runs 15 residues. Germline V lookup: CDR1 MGHRA, CDR2 YSYEKL. Trimming removed 1 base from V and 9 bases from J; junction bases left unmatched: 11. This chain's CDR3 is CASSQVTPRGSQAFF. CDR3 coding DNA: TGCGCCAGCAGCCAAGTCACCCCCAGGGGGAGCCAAGCTTTCTTT.

The rearrangement joins TRBV4-2 to TRBJ1-1; D is possibly TRBD1 (5 bases). Trimming took off 1 base at V and 11 bases at J, with 14 bases between the two ends. This CDR3 comprises 13 residues. Germline lookup yields CDR1 LGHNA and CDR2 YNFKEQ. In nucleotides, the CDR3 is TGTGCCAGCAGCCAAGGGGAGGGGAGTCTCGCTTTCTTT. Translating it yields CASSQGEGSLAFF.

The J gene is TRBJ2-7, the V gene TRBV21-1; TRBD2, the table's D call, was not compared with the DNA. TRBV21-1 is recorded as a pseudogene. The CDR3 is made up of 16 amino acids. CDR3 DNA: TGTGCCAGCAGCAAAGGTTCGGCCGGAGGAGCCTACGAGCAGTACTTC. It codes for CASSKGSAGGAYEQYF.

The CDR3 is CASSSGTGSHEQYF. DNA of the CDR3: TGCGCCAGCAGTTCCGGGACAGGGTCCCACGAGCAGTACTTC. V gene TRBV10-1 combines with J gene TRBJ2-7; 9 nucleotides match TRBD1. The CDR3 totals 14 residues. The V segment lost 5 bases and the J segment 5 bases; nucleotides outside the gene matches: 7. From germline, CDR1 is WNHNN and CDR2 SYGVQD (reference sequence).

The chain links TRBV19 to TRBJ1-2; maybe TRBD1 (6 bases). Germline assignment: CDR1 LNHDA and CDR2 SQIVND (reference sequence). The CDR3 has 15 amino acids. V was shortened by 4 bases and J by 3 bases, with 15 bases between the two germline ends. The CDR3 DNA reads TGTGCCAGTAGTAGGAGGGGGGGCGAGGACTATGGCTACACCTTC. It is translated as CASSRRGGEDYGYTF.

The V call is TRBV19, the J call TRBJ2-2; a weak D match, TRBD1 (5 bases). Trimming stripped 5 bases from V and 0 bases from J, with 13 bases between. The CDR3 sequence is 16 residues long. Germline loops: CDR1 LNHDA, CDR2 SQIVND (reference sequence). The CDR3 nucleotides read TGTGCCAGTAGTGCCAAGACAGCTGCGAACACCGGGGAGCTGTTTTTT. It translates to CASSAKTAANTGELFF.

This clone was seen just once. J is TRBJ1-3 and V is TRBV5-4; D unresolved. Germline V CDR1 and CDR2: SGHNT, YYREEE (reference sequence). The germline V and J ends were trimmed by 4 bases and 0 bases, with 20 bases remaining between them. The CDR3 is 18 amino acids. The CDR3 protein is CASSRAPLGRDSGNTIYF. CDR3 nucleotide sequence: TGTGCCAGCAGCCGCGCGCCTCTTGGTCGAGACTCTGGAAACACCATATATTTT. Full variable domain (rest looked up from reference TRBV5-4 and TRBJ1-3): ETGVTQSPTHLIKTRGQQVTLRCSSQSGHNTVSWYQQALGQGPQFIFQYYREEENGRGNFPPRFSGLQFPNYSSELNVNALELDDSALYLCASSRAPLGRDSGNTIYFGEGSWLTVV.

The rearrangement uses TRBV28 and TRBJ2-3; 12 bases match TRBD2. Germline V CDR1 and CDR2: MDHEN, SYDVKM. V was clipped by 2 bases and J by 2 bases; unmatched bases: 20. CDR3 length: 22 amino acids. This CDR3 is CASSLSPGLAGSAYTDTDTQYF. CDR3 sequence (DNA): TGTGCCAGCAGTTTAAGCCCAGGACTAGCGGGGTCCGCATATACCGACACAGATACGCAGTATTTT.

The V call is TRBV28, the J call TRBJ2-1; 8 bases line up with TRBD2. J lost 7 bases, V lost 1 base, and 3 bases had no gene match. The CDR3 length is 14 residues. Per the germline V gene, CDR1 is MDHEN and CDR2 is SYDVKM. DNA for the CDR3: TGTGCCAGCAGTTTATCGGGGGGGAGGAATGAGCAGTTCTTC. Protein sequence: CASSLSGGRNEQFF.

In this sample, this clone turned up once. The V and J genes are TRBV24-1 and TRBJ2-1, with D perhaps matching TRBD1 (6 bases). CDR3 length equals 14 residues. V was cut by 4 bases and J by 4 bases, with 10 bases left in between. Per the germline V gene, CDR1 is KGHDR and CDR2 is SFDVKD. The CDR3 here is CATSDRTAYNEQFF. CDR3 coding DNA: TGTGCCACCAGTGACCGGACAGCATACAATGAGCAGTTCTTC.

The chain combines TRBV5-5 with TRBJ2-7; 11 nucleotides agree with TRBD1. V dropped 8 bases and J dropped 5; count of bases not matched to a gene: 12. The CDR3 has 15 amino acids. The V gene's germline CDR1 is SGHKS and CDR2 YYEKEE (reference sequence). The CDR3 DNA sequence: TGTGCCAGTTTTCCTTTGGGACAGGGGGTCCACGAGCAGTACTTC. Protein: CASFPLGQGVHEQYF.

For the CDR3, the DNA is TGTGCCAGCAGCGGAGGGCCTACCGGGGAGCTGTTTTTT. It is translated as CASSGGPTGELFF. V gene TRBV9 combines with J gene TRBJ2-2, with D possibly being TRBD2 (5 bases). Germline assignment: CDR1 SGDLS and CDR2 YYNGEE. V lost 3 bases to trimming and J lost 5 bases, with 8 bases between them. This CDR3 has 13 amino acids.